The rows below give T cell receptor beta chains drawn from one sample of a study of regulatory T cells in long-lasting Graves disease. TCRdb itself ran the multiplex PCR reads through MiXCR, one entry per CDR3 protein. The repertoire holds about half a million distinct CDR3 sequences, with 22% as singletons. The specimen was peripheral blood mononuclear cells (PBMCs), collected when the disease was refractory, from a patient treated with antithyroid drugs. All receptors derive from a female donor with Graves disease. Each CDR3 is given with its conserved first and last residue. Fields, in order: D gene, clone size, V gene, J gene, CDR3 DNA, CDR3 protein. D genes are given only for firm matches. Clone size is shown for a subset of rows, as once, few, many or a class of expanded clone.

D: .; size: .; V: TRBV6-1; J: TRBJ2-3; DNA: TGTGCCAGCAGTCCACACTGGTTAGATACGCAGTATTTT; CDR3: CASSPHWLDTQYF
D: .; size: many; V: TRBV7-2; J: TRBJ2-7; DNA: TGTGCCAGCAGCTTAGCGGGGCTACTAGAGCAGTACTTC; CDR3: CASSLAGLLEQYF
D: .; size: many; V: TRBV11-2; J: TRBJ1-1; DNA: TGTGCCAGCAGCGTACAGGGTTTGAACACTGAAGCTTTCTTT; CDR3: CASSVQGLNTEAFF
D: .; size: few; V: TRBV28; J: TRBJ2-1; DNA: TGTGCCAGCAAGCCCCAGGGGAGAGTGCACAATGAGCAGTTCTTC; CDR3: CASKPQGRVHNEQFF
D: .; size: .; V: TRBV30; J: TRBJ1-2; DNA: TGTGCCTGGAGTATGGGGGAAGGCTATGGCTACACCTTC; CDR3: CAWSMGEGYGYTF
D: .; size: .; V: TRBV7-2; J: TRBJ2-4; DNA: TGTGCCAGCAGCTCACGCGGGTGGTTAGCCAAAAACATTCAGTACTTC; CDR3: CASSSRGWLAKNIQYF
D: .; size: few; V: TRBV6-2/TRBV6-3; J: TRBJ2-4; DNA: TGTGCCAGCAGTTACGGGTTGAGGGAGAACATTCAGTACTTC; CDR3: CASSYGLRENIQYF
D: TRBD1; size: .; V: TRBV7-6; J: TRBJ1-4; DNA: TGTGCCAGCAGCTTAGCGGGAAGGACAGGAGGGATTGAAAAACTGTTTTTT; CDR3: CASSLAGRTGGIEKLFF
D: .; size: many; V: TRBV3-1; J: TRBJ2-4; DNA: TGTGCCAGCAGCCAAGGTTCGACAGGCGACCAGTACTTC; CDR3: CASSQGSTGDQYF
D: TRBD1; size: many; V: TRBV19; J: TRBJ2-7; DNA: TGTGCCAGTAGTATGGGAGACAGGGGGTACGAGCAGTACTTC; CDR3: CASSMGDRGYEQYF
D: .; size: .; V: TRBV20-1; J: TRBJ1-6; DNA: TGCAGTGCCTTAGGGACGGTGAATTCACCCCTCCACTTT; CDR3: CSALGTVNSPLHF
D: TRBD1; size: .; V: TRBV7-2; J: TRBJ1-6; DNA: TGTGCCAGCAGTCAGACAGGGGCCCCATCGGAACCCCTCCACTTT; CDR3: CASSQTGAPSEPLHF
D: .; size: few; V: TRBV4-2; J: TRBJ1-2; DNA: TGTGCCAGCAGCCAAGATATCGGGCGGAATAACTATGGCTACACCTTC; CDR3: CASSQDIGRNNYGYTF
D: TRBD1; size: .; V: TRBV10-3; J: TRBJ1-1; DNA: TGTGCCATCAGTTCGACAGGGGAATTTACTGAAGCTTTCTTT; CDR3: CAISSTGEFTEAFF
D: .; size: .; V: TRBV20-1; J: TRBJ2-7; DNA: TGCAGTGCTAGAGCTACCCTTAATCAGGTCGTCCCCTACGAGCAGTACTTC; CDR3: CSARATLNQVVPYEQYF
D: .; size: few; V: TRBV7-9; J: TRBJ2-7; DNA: TGTGCCAGCAGCTTAACGGGACACGAGTCCTACGAGCAGTACTTC; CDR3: CASSLTGHESYEQYF
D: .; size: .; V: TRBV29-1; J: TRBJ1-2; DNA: TGCAGCGTTGGCGTGGTGGGCTATGGCTACACCTTC; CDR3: CSVGVVGYGYTF
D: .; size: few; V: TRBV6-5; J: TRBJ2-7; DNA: TGTGCCAGCAGTTACTACCACAGCTCCTACGAGCAGTACTTC; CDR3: CASSYYHSSYEQYF
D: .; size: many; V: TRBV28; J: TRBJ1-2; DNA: TGTGCCAGCAGGGCTCCGGGACCTACCTCTAACTATGGCTACACCTTC; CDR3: CASRAPGPTSNYGYTF
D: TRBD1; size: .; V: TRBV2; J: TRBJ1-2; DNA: TGTGCCAGCAGAGGAGGGGGCGTTGATGGCTACACCTTC; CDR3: CASRGGGVDGYTF
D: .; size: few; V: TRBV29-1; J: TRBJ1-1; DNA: TGCAGCGTTGATAAGGGACTAAACACTGAAGCTTTCTTT; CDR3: CSVDKGLNTEAFF
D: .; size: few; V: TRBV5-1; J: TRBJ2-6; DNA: TGCGCCAGCAGCCTCACTCTCTCTGGGGCCAACGTCCTGACTTTC; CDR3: CASSLTLSGANVLTF
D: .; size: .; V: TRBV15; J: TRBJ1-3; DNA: TGTGCCAGTGGCTCTGGAAACACCACATATTTT; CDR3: CASGSGNTTYF
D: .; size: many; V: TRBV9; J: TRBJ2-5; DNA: TGTGCCAGCAGCTTATCGCCCAGACGGGAGACCCAGTACTTC; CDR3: CASSLSPRRETQYF
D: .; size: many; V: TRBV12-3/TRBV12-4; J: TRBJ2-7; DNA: TGTGCCAGCAGTCCCGCATTAGGGTTACACTCCTACGAGCAGTACTTC; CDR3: CASSPALGLHSYEQYF
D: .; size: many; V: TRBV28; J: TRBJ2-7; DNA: TGTGCCAGCAGTTCCGCGGACAGCTCCTACGAGCAGTACTTC; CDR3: CASSSADSSYEQYF